Sequencing of this TCR beta chain was carried out in a study of human T cells and chemical hapten exposure. Study details: Patients were given diphenylcyclopropenone on the scalp weekly across the approximately 25-week study. Minor pooled library volume differences mainly drove per-sample TCR yield variation. Findings and caveats of the study: No shift was seen in TCRs above 1 in 1000 frequency with DPC sensitization. Each of the donors had alopecia, so their immune responses may not resemble those of healthy people.

TCRdb redid the calling of the RACE reads with MiXCR, one entry per CDR3 protein. Among under 130,000 distinct CDR3 sequences listed, less than 45% were seen once. This clonotype has more than one count but fewer than ten. Antigen unknown. The time point is: patch test 3, about 24 weeks after DPC sensitization. Treatment reported: therapeutic diphenylcyclopropenone sensitization with weekly scalp DPC. V lost 6 bases and J lost 4; bases outside the gene matches: 3. The CDR3 has 14 amino acids. Germline CDR1 SNHLY, CDR2 FYNNEI. The chain is built from TRBV2 and TRBJ2-3, with TRBD2 matching over 11 bases. The clonotype was recovered from a man between 40 and 49 years old with alopecia areata. Some clones in this sample may be carry-over from other donors' samples. The sequenced sample was whole blood, obtained in connection with sensitization to the hapten diphenylcyclopropenone (DPC). DNA of the CDR3: TGTGCCAGCAGGACTAGCGGGACCGCAGATACGCAGTATTTT. Translated, it gives CASRTSGTADTQYF.